This paragraph reports one T cell receptor (beta chain). The target antigen is unknown. The data were obtained in a study of T cell responses to AZD1222 COVID-19 vaccine. Regarding the study as a whole: Two AZD1222 administrations were followed by greater Spike-specific TCR breadth and depth.

Per germline, CDR1 WSHSY and CDR2 SAAADI. Trimming took off 0 bases at V and 3 bases at J, with 9 bases between the two ends. CDR3 length equals 14 residues. TCRdb keeps only in-frame clones here, not all; method: immunoSEQ multiplex PCR. The table has about 160,000 clones, under 95% seen once. This clonotype was obtained from an adult who received the AZD1222 COVID-19 vaccine. The chain has TRBV10-2 and TRBJ2-7, with a possible D match to TRBD1 (5 bases). The sequencing here drew on peripheral blood, taken 28 days after the second AZD1222 dose. CDR3 coding DNA: TGCGCCAGCAGTGAGTCGGCCCAGGGCTACGAGCAGTACTTC. It encodes CASSESAQGYEQYF.